The next 3 T cell receptor beta chains were all read from a single sample in a study of T cell responses to AZD1222 COVID-19 vaccine. Only in-frame clones appear in the TCRdb table, and some are missing; sequencing was by immunoSEQ multiplex PCR. The table includes approximately 84,000 clones, 80% to 90% detected once. The sample here was peripheral blood, taken 28 days after the second AZD1222 dose. These receptors were taken from an adult who received the AZD1222 COVID-19 vaccine.

The J gene is TRBJ1-1, the V gene TRBV28; D may be TRBD1 (6 bases). Trimming removed 2 bases from V and 1 base from J, with 17 bases in between. CDR3 size: 17 residues. CDR1 is MDHEN and CDR2 is SYDVKM in the germline V gene. CDR3 loop: CASSLRGGTYQNTEAFF. In DNA, the CDR3 is TGTGCCAGCAGTTTAAGGGGGGGGACATACCAGAACACTGAAGCTTTCTTT.

The rearrangement uses TRBV11-2 and TRBJ1-1, with 9 bases aligning to TRBD1. Looked up from germline, CDR1 is SGHAT and CDR2 is FQNNGV. Trimming cost V 2 bases and J 3 bases; bases outside gene matches: 13. This CDR3 spans 18 amino acids. CDR3 loop: CASSLTGQGRSWDTEAFF. CDR3 bases: TGTGCCAGCAGCTTAACGGGACAGGGAAGAAGTTGGGACACTGAAGCTTTCTTT.

V is TRBV21-1 and J is TRBJ1-2. TRBV21-1 is termed a pseudogene. The length of the CDR3 is 19 residues. The CDR3 bases are TGTGCCAGCAGCAAAGGGACCGACAACCCATTTCGCCCTAACTATGGCTACACCTTC. Translating gives CASSKGTDNPFRPNYGYTF.